These T cell receptor beta chains were read from a single sample in a study of glioma-infiltrating T cells after dendritic cell vaccination. Assay used: immunoSEQ multiplex PCR; TCRdb lists only in-frame clones, some missing. This sample has tens of thousands of clones, with around 83% found just once. Sequencing used blood, obtained after dendritic cell vaccination. Source of these receptors: a human donor with glioblastoma. Both conserved end residues are part of each CDR3. Each record gives: V gene, clone size, J gene, D gene, CDR3 protein, CDR3 DNA. D genes are given only for firm matches. Expanded clones get a size class; other rows say once, few or many, or leave the size out.

TRBV7-9	.	TRBJ2-5	.	CASSSNYQETQYF	TGTGCCAGCAGCTCGAACTACCAAGAGACCCAGTACTTC
TRBV30	.	TRBJ1-2	TRBD1	CAWRAGQGSSYTF	TGTGCCTGGAGGGCAGGACAGGGAAGTAGCTACACCTTC
TRBV6-5	.	TRBJ1-2	.	CASSAGAHYGYTF	TGTGCCAGCAGTGCGGGGGCTCACTATGGCTACACCTTC
TRBV10-3	.	TRBJ2-7	.	CAISESGGKGSYEQYF	TGTGCCATCAGTGAGTCGGGGGGAAAAGGCTCCTACGAGCAGTACTTC
TRBV6-1	.	TRBJ2-5	.	CASRRQIQETQYF	TGTGCCAGCAGACGACAAATACAAGAGACCCAGTACTTC
TRBV4-3	once	TRBJ2-4	TRBD2	CASSHRGGRVVDIQYF	TGCGCCAGCAGCCACAGGGGCGGGAGGGTTGTTGACATTCAGTACTTC
TRBV19	.	TRBJ1-1	TRBD1	CASTRGRTDLNTEAFF	TGTGCCAGTACCAGGGGGCGGACAGACTTGAACACTGAAGCTTTCTTT
TRBV9	once	TRBJ2-7	.	CASSGSWQSSYEQYF	TGTGCCAGCAGCGGGAGTTGGCAGAGCTCCTACGAGCAGTACTTC
TRBV14	few	TRBJ2-7	.	CASSQVISYEQYF	TGTGCCAGCAGCCAAGTAATCTCCTACGAGCAGTACTTC
TRBV19	few	TRBJ2-3	.	CASSGTFTDTQYF	TGTGCCAGTTCGGGGACATTCACAGATACGCAGTATTTT
TRBV9	.	TRBJ2-7	.	CASSALEGEQYF	TGTGCCAGCAGCGCCCTCGAGGGCGAGCAGTACTTC